This T cell receptor (beta chain) was recovered during a study of T cells in Graves' hyperthyroidism and ophthalmopathy. This clonotype showed up just a few times. Germline V gene sequence: CDR1 KGHSH, CDR2 LQKENI. This CDR3 region has 14 residues. With 2 bases removed from V and 7 bases from J, the gap between germline ends came to 15 bases. Researchers took RNA transcripts and amplified the TCR beta CDR3 regions from them. In the first-round RT-PCR of the TCR CDR3, the HTBI primer set was used. TCRdb itself ran the multiplex PCR reads through MiXCR, one entry per CDR3 protein. The table shows some 400,000 distinct CDR3 sequences, with under 20% occurring only once. Each patient was aged 18 to 65 and had newly diagnosed hyperthyroidism of under 2 months' duration. Exclusions: uncontrolled infection, other autoimmune disease, pregnancy, lactation.

The receptor's source is a woman younger than 30 with Graves' hyperthyroidism. Sample: blood. This sequence joins TRBV18 and TRBJ2-7; D unclear. The CDR3: CASSPSASIEEQYF. The DNA for the CDR3 is TGTGCCAGCTCACCATCAGCTTCGATTGAAGAGCAGTACTTC.